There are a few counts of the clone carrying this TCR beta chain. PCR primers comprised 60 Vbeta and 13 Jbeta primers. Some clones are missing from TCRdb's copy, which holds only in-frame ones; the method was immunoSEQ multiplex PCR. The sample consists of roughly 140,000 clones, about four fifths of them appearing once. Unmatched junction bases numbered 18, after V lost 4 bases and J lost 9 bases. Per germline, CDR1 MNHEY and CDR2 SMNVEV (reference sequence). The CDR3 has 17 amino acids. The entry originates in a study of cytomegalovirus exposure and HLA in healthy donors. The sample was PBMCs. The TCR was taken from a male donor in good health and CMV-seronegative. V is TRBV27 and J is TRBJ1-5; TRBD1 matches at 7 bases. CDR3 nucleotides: TGTGCCAGCAGTTCCGCGCTACAGGGGCCGATAACGAGGCCCCAGCATTTT. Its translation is CASSSALQGPITRPQHF.